This T cell receptor (beta chain) stems from a study of response to subunit inactivated influenza vaccine. This CDR3 is 14 amino acids long. Deletions cut 2 bases from V and 7 bases from J, with 12 bases between. Germline loops: CDR1 MNHEY, CDR2 SVGEGT. TCRdb reprocessed the RT-PCR reads via MiXCR and lists one record per CDR3 protein. This sample has around 190,000 distinct CDR3 sequences, with 13% to 15% found just once. The study, taken as a whole, reports: The authors offered the suggestion that each seasonal influenza vaccination recruits few new T cells.

This clonotype appeared many times. Its target is unknown. This TCR derives from a man in his forties or fifties who received an inactivated influenza vaccine. The V gene is TRBV6-2 or TRBV6-3, the J gene TRBJ2-1; D perhaps matches TRBD1 (5 bases). Source: CD8+ T cells sorted from PBMCs, taken around 5 days after vaccination. CDR3 sequence: CASSYGAEVNEQFF. CDR3 nucleotides: TGTGCCAGCAGTTACGGGGCCGAGGTTAATGAGCAGTTCTTC.